This entry concerns a single TCR beta chain. Antigen: not known. Germline CDR1 is SQVTM and CDR2 is ANQGSEA. This CDR3 is 12 amino acids long. Trimming left V 2 bases short and J 6 bases short, with 11 bases between. PCR primers comprised 60 Vbeta and 13 Jbeta primers. Using immunoSEQ multiplex PCR, the repertoire was profiled, and TCRdb retains in-frame clones only, with some absent. This sample has 120,000 to 150,000 clones, with around three quarters found just once. This entry comes from a study of cytomegalovirus exposure and HLA in healthy donors. General study findings and limits: The classifier reportedly diagnosed cytomegalovirus status with high sensitivity and specificity. Later analysis suggested most CMV-associated TCR beta chains were HLA-restricted. Most TCR beta V segments were productive about 87% or about 30% of the time in an earlier analysis.

The chain employs TRBV29-1 and TRBJ2-7; D perhaps matches TRBD1 (6 bases). Sequenced: PBMCs. This sequence was found in a man aged 40-49 years in good health and CMV-seropositive. The CDR3 DNA is TGCAGCGTTGAACTTACAGGGTTCGAGCAGTACTTC. Translating gives CSVELTGFEQYF.